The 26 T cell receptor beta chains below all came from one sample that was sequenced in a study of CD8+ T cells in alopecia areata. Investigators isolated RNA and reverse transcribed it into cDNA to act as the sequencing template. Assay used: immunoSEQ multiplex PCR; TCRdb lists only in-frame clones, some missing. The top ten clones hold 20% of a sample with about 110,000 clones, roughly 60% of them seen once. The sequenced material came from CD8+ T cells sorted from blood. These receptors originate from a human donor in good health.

The CDR3 loop reads CASSPDAIPLTDTQYF. The CDR3, as DNA: TGTGCCAGCAGTCCCGATGCTATTCCATTAACAGATACGCAGTATTTT. The V gene is TRBV28, the J gene TRBJ2-3; D not resolved. This CDR3 is built from 16 residues. V was trimmed by 5 bases and J by 3 bases, leaving 18 bases between them. Germline V gene data show CDR1 as MDHEN and CDR2 as SYDVKM.

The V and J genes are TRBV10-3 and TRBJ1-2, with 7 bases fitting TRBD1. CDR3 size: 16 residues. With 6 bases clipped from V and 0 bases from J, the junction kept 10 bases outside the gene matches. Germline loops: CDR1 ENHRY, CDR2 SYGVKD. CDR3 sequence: CAIRTGLQGSNYGYTF. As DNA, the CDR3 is TGTGCCATCAGGACAGGGTTGCAGGGCTCTAACTATGGCTACACCTTC.

CDR3 sequence reads: CSAPFDRGFFEQYF. The CDR3, as DNA: TGCAGCGCTCCTTTCGACCGGGGGTTCTTCGAGCAGTACTTC. The gene calls are TRBV29-1 and TRBJ2-7; possible D gene TRBD2, 6 bases. Trimming removed 7 bases from V and 6 bases from J, with 22 bases in between. Germline CDR1 and CDR2: SQVTM and ANQGSEA. The CDR3 totals 14 residues.

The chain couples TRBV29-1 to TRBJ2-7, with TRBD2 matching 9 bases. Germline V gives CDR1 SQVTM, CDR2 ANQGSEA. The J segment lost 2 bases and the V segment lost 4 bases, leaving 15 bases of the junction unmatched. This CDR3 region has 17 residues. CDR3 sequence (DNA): TGCAGCGTTGGCACGTGGGGGGCTAGCGGGGAGACCTACGAGCAGTACTTC. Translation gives CSVGTWGASGETYEQYF.

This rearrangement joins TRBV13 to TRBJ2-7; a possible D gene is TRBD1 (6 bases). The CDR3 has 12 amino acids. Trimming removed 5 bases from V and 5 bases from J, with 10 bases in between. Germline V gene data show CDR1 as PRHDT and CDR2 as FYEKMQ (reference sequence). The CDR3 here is CASSRNRDEQYF. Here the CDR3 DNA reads TGTGCCAGCAGCCGCAACAGGGACGAGCAGTACTTC.

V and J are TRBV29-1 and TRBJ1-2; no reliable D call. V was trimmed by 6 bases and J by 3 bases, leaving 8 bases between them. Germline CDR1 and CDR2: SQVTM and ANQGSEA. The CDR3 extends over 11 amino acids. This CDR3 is CSVHGDYGYTF. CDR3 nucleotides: TGCAGCGTACACGGCGACTATGGCTACACCTTC.

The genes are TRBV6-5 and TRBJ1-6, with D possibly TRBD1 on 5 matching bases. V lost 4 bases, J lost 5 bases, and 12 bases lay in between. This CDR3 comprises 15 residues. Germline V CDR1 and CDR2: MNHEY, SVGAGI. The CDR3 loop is CASSSAGTHNSPLHF. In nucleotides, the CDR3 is TGTGCCAGCAGTTCTGCAGGGACTCATAATTCACCCCTCCACTTT.

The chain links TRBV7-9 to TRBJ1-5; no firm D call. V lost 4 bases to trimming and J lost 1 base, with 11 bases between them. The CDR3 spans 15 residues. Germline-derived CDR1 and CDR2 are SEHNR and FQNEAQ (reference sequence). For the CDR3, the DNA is TGTGCCAGCAGCTCGTCGGCAGCGAGCAATCAGCCCCAGCATTTT. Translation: CASSSSAASNQPQHF.

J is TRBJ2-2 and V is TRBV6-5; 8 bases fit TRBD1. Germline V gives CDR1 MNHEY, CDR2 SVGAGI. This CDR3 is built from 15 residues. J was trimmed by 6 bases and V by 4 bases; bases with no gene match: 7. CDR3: CASSSSTGVSGELFF. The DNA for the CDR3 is TGTGCCAGCAGTTCGTCGACAGGGGTATCCGGGGAGCTGTTTTTT.

CDR3 loop: CAISEFEAGEAFF. The CDR3 DNA follows: TGTGCCATCAGTGAGTTTGAAGCGGGTGAAGCTTTCTTT. The rearrangement uses TRBV10-3 and TRBJ1-1; D remains unclear. Trimming stripped 1 base from V and 7 bases from J, with 10 bases between. Germline V gene lookup returns CDR1 ENHRY and CDR2 SYGVKD. The CDR3 sequence is 13 residues long.

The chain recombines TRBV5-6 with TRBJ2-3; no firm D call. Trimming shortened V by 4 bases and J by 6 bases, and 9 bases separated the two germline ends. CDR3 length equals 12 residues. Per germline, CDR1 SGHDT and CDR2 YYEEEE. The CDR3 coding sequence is TGTGCCAGCAGCCTCCTATCGGATACGCAGTATTTT. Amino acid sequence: CASSLLSDTQYF. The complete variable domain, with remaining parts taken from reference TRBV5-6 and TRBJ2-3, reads DAGVTQSPTHLIKTRGQQVTLRCSPKSGHDTVSWYQQALGQGPQFIFQYYEEEERQRGNFPDRFSGHQFPNYSSELNVNALLLGDSALYLCASSLLSDTQYFGPGTRLTVL.

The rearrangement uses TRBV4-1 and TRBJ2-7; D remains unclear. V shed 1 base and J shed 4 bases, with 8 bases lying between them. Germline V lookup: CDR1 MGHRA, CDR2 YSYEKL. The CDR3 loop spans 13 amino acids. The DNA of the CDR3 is TGCGCCAGCAGCCAAGCCACGTCGTACGAGCAGTACTTC. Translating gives CASSQATSYEQYF.

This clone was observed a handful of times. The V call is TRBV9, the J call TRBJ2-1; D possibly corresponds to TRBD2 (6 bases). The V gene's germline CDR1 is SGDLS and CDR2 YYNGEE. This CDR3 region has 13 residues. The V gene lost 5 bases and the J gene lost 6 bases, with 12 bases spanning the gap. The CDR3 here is CASRGPGGNEQFF. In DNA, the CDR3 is TGTGCCAGCAGGGGACCCGGGGGCAATGAGCAGTTCTTC.

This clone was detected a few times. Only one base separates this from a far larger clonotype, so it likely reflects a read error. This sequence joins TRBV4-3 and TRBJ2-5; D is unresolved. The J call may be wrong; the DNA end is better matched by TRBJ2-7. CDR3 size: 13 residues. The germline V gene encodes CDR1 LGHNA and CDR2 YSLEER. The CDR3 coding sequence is TGCGCCAGCAGCCTGGACGCAGGCTACGAGCAGTACTTC. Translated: CASSLDAGYEQYF.

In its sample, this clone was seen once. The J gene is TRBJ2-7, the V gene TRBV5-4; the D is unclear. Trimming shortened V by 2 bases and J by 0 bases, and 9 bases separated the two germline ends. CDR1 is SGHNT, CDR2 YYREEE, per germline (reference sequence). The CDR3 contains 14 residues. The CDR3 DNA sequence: TGTGCCAGCAGCTTCTTCCCCGCCTCCTACGAGCAGTACTTC. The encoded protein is CASSFFPASYEQYF.

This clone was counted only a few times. Written as DNA, the CDR3 is TGTGCCAGCAGTGAAAAGGGGGCGGGGAGCGACTATGGCTACACCTTC. Residues: CASSEKGAGSDYGYTF. The chain uses TRBV2 and TRBJ1-2; 7 bases agree with TRBD1. Germline V gene sequence: CDR1 SNHLY, CDR2 FYNNEI. The ends lost 2 bases at V and 3 bases at J; junction bases unmatched: 9. The CDR3 is 16 amino acids. Together with reference TRBV2 and TRBJ1-2, the CDR3 gives the full variable domain: EPEVTQTPSHQVTQMGQEVILRCVPISNHLYFYWYRQILGQKVEFLVSFYNNEISEKSEIFDDQFSVERPDGSNFTLKIRSTKLEDSAMYFCASSEKGAGSDYGYTFGSGTRLTVV.

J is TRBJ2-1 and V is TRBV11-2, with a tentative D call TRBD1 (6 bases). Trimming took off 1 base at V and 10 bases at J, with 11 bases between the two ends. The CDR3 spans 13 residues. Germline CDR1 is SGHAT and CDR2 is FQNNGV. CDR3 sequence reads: CASSLARGKEQFF. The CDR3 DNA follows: TGTGCCAGCAGCTTAGCCAGGGGCAAGGAGCAGTTCTTC. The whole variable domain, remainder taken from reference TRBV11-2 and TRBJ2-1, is EAGVAQSPRYKIIEKRQSVAFWCNPISGHATLYWYQQILGQGPKLLIQFQNNGVVDDSQLPKDRFSAERLKGVDSTLKIQPAKLEDSAVYLCASSLARGKEQFFGPGTRLTVL.

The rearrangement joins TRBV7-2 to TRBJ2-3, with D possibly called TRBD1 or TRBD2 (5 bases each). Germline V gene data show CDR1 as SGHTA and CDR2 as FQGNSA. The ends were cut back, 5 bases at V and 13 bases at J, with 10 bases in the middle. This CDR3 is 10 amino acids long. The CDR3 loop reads CASSGTAEYF. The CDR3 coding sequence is TGTGCCAGCAGCGGGACGGCCGAGTATTTT.

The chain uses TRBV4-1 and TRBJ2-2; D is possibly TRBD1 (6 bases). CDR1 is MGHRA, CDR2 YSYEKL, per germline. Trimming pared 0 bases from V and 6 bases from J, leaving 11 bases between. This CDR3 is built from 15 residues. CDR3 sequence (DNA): TGCGCCAGCAGCCAAGAACCGCAGGGGTCCGGGGAGCTGTTTTTT. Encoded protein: CASSQEPQGSGELFF.

CDR3 nucleotide sequence: TGTGCCAGCAGCCCCCCCCCAGCCGGGGGCGAGCAGTACTTC. Translation: CASSPPPAGGEQYF. The chain carries TRBV13 and TRBJ2-7; D is possibly TRBD2 (6 bases). The CDR3 runs 14 residues. Germline-derived CDR1 and CDR2 are PRHDT and FYEKMQ (reference sequence). V was pared by 5 bases and J by 6 bases, with 17 bases between.

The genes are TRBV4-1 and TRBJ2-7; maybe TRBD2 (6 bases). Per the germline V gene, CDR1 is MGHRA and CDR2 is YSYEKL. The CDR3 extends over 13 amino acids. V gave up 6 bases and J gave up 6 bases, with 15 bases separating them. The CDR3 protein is CASRPWDSTEQYF. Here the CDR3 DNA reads TGCGCCAGCAGACCGTGGGACTCTACCGAGCAGTACTTC.

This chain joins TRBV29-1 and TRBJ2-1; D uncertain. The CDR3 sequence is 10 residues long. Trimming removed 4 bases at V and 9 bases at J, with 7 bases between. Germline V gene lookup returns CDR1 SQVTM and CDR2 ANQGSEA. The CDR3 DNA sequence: TGCAGCGTTGTCACATTTGAGCAGTTCTTC. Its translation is CSVVTFEQFF.

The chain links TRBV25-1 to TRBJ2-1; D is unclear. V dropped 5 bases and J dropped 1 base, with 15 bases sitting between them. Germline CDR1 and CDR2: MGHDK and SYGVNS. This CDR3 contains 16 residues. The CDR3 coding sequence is TGTGCCAGCAGTTCACATTTATGGGCTTCCTACAATGAGCAGTTCTTC. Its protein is CASSSHLWASYNEQFF.

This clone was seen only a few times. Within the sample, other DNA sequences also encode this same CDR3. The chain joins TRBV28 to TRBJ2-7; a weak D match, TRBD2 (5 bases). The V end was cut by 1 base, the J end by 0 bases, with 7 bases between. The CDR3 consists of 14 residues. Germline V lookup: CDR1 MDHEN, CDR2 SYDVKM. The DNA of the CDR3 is TGTGCCAGCAGTTTATTCCGGGGCTCCTACGAGCAGTACTTC. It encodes CASSLFRGSYEQYF.

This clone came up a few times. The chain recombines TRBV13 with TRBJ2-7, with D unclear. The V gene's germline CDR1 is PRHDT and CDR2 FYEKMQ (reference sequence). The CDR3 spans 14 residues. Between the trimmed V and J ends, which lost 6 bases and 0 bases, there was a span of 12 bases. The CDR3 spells CASSYGRSSYEQYF. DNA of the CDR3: TGTGCCAGCAGTTACGGAAGGAGCTCCTACGAGCAGTACTTC.

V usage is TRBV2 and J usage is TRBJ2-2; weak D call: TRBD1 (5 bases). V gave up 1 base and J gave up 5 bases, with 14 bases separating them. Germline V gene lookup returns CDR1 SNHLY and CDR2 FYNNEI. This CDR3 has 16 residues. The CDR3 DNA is TGTGCCAGCAGTGAAGTCGGTCCAGGGATGACCGGGGAGCTGTTTTTT. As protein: CASSEVGPGMTGELFF.